This TCR beta chain was recovered during a study of cytomegalovirus exposure and HLA in healthy donors. Overall study: The same platform was used for the 110 or so validation repertoires as for the approximately 610 first-cohort repertoires, as reported in a later analysis.

Study observations and caveats: High specificity and sensitivity for cytomegalovirus status were reported for the classifier. The tendency of first-cohort TCR clusters to co-occur in the roughly 110 validation repertoires was identified by a subsequent analysis.

The ends were cut back, 5 bases at V and 6 bases at J, with 17 bases in the middle. This CDR3 comprises 15 residues. Germline V gene sequence: CDR1 SGHTA, CDR2 FQGTGA. The repertoire was sequenced with immunoSEQ multiplex PCR; TCRdb's copy has only in-frame clones and lacks some. The sample lists some 140,000 clones, 85% to 90% occurring once. A remark on this clone: Antigen specificity is unknown.

The donors were in the approximately 120-subject validation cohort; that cohort was separate from the approximately 730-subject first cohort. The sample comprised PBMCs. The chain links TRBV7-3 to TRBJ2-1; D might be TRBD2 (6 bases). This TCR derives from a woman in her twenties or thirties in good health and CMV-seropositive. In DNA form, the CDR3 reads TGTGCCAGCAGCGATCGGGGCGGGACCCCCAATGAGCAGTTCTTC. It translates to CASSDRGGTPNEQFF. Using reference TRBV7-3 and TRBJ2-1 for the parts outside the CDR3, the full variable domain is GAGVSQTPSNKVTEKGKYVELRCDPISGHTALYWYRQSLGQGPEFLIYFQGTGAADDSGLPNDRFFAVRPEGSVSTLKIQRTERGDSAVYLCASSDRGGTPNEQFFGPGTRLTVL.